A selection of T cell receptor beta chains follows, all from one sample in a study of metastatic and nonmetastatic thyroid tumors. With MiXCR, TCRdb called clones anew from the PCR reads. The repertoire holds over 15,000 clones, with about 30% as singletons. Sequenced input: tumor tissue. The source is a female donor with papillary thyroid cancer or a benign thyroid nodule (not recorded which). Some clones in this sample may be carry-over from other donors' samples. Each CDR3 is given with its conserved first and last residue. A D gene is named only where the DNA matches it firmly. Clone sizes are given selectively: once, few, many, or a class where the clone is expanded.

J gene,clone size,V gene,D gene,CDR3 protein,CDR3 DNA
TRBJ2-7,few,TRBV10-3,TRBD2,CAISEAGGSVEQYF,TGTGCCATCAGTGAGGCGGGAGGCTCGGTCGAGCAGTACTTC
TRBJ1-2,once,TRBV20-1,.,CGGRDPNYGYTF,TGCGGGGGGCGGGACCCCAACTATGGCTACACCTTC
TRBJ1-2,few,TRBV6-1,.,CASRTTGYYGYTF,TGTGCCAGCAGGACAACAGGGTACTATGGCTACACCTTC
TRBJ2-3,.,TRBV20-1,.,CSASETGDTDTQYF,TGCAGTGCTAGCGAAACGGGGGACACAGATACGCAGTATTTT
TRBJ1-1,few,TRBV10-3,.,CATASSDLFPEAFF,TGTGCCACCGCTAGTTCGGACTTATTTCCTGAAGCTTTCTTT
TRBJ2-7,few,TRBV6-1,.,CASSEPDSFYEQYF,TGTGCCAGCAGTGAACCGGACTCTTTCTACGAGCAGTACTTC
TRBJ2-6,.,TRBV19,.,CASRKTGRSGANVLTF,TGTGCCAGTAGGAAGACAGGCCGGTCAGGGGCCAACGTCCTGACTTTC
TRBJ1-5,few,TRBV28,.,CASSLFSARDQPQHF,TGTGCCAGCAGTTTATTTTCGGCGCGTGATCAGCCCCAGCATTTT
TRBJ2-1,.,TRBV11-2,TRBD1,CASSTRTGEDGNEQFF,TGTGCCAGCAGCACCCGGACAGGGGAAGACGGCAATGAGCAGTTCTTC
TRBJ2-1,many,TRBV7-9,.,CASSPTTLYNEQFF,TGTGCCAGCAGCCCCACGACTTTGTACAATGAGCAGTTCTTC
TRBJ1-6,.,TRBV30,TRBD1,CAWSFSIPDRADSPLHF,TGTGCCTGGAGTTTCTCCATTCCCGACAGGGCAGATTCACCCCTCCACTTT
TRBJ1-2,.,TRBV20-1,.,CSARVGAYGYTF,TGCAGTGCTAGAGTAGGCGCTTATGGCTACACCTTC
TRBJ2-7,.,TRBV18,.,CASSPDGTAYEQYF,TGTGCCAGCTCCCCGGACGGTACAGCCTACGAGCAGTACTTC
TRBJ2-7,medium-sized,TRBV6-1,.,CASSRDLRGSYEQYF,TGTGCCAGCAGTCGCGACCTCCGAGGCTCCTACGAGCAGTACTTC
TRBJ2-1,few,TRBV19,.,CASSQTATYNEQFF,TGTGCCAGTAGTCAGACAGCAACCTACAATGAGCAGTTCTTC
TRBJ1-1,many,TRBV18,.,CASSLDRMNTEAFF,TGTGCCAGCTCACTGGATAGGATGAACACTGAAGCTTTCTTT
TRBJ1-2,medium-sized,TRBV20-1,.,CSIDSNYGYTF,TGCAGTATCGACAGTAACTATGGCTACACCTTC
TRBJ2-7,medium-sized,TRBV27,.,CASSPGRSYEQYF,TGTGCCAGCAGTCCGGGACGGAGCTACGAGCAGTACTTC
TRBJ2-5,medium-sized,TRBV27,.,CASSPQETQYF,TGTGCCAGCAGTCCGCAAGAGACCCAGTACTTC
TRBJ1-4,few,TRBV7-9,TRBD1,CASRPKGAPNEKLFF,TGTGCCAGCAGACCGAAGGGGGCCCCGAATGAAAAACTGTTTTTT
TRBJ2-5,.,TRBV20-1,.,CSAQYQETQYF,TGCAGTGCGCAGTACCAAGAGACCCAGTACTTC
TRBJ1-2,.,TRBV30,.,CAWRGGGINYGYTF,TGTGCCTGGAGGGGTGGAGGAATTAACTATGGCTACACCTTC
TRBJ2-3,many,TRBV4-1,.,CASSQRTVPDTQYF,TGCGCCAGCAGCCAGCGGACTGTCCCTGATACGCAGTATTTT
TRBJ1-2,few,TRBV19,.,CASSDRIYGYTF,TGTGCCAGTAGCGACAGGATCTATGGCTACACCTTC
TRBJ2-7,many,TRBV13,.,CASSSKRSYEQYF,TGTGCCAGCAGCTCAAAGCGGTCCTACGAGCAGTACTTC
TRBJ2-7,medium-sized,TRBV6-1,TRBD2,CASSPSPAGAYEQYF,TGTGCCAGCAGTCCGTCTCCGGCGGGAGCCTACGAGCAGTACTTC
TRBJ1-1,.,TRBV20-1,.,CSAYPLKRRAVNTEAFF,TGCAGTGCCTACCCTCTGAAGCGCAGGGCGGTGAACACTGAAGCTTTCTTT
TRBJ2-2,.,TRBV27,.,CASRKPTTSNTGELFF,TGTGCCAGCAGGAAGCCCACCACTTCGAACACCGGGGAGCTGTTTTTT
TRBJ2-7,few,TRBV28,TRBD1,CASSYRTGSYEQYF,TGTGCCAGCAGCTACAGGACAGGTTCCTACGAGCAGTACTTC
TRBJ2-3,.,TRBV24-1,.,CATSDGGAWGTDTQYF,TGTGCCACCAGTGATGGGGGGGCGTGGGGCACAGATACGCAGTATTTT
TRBJ2-3,.,TRBV20-1,.,CSARRPYTDTQYF,TGCAGTGCTAGACGACCCTACACAGATACGCAGTATTTT
TRBJ2-1,few,TRBV6-1,.,CASSSLGLGVFNEQFF,TGTGCCAGCAGTTCCCTAGGTTTGGGCGTTTTCAATGAGCAGTTCTTC
TRBJ1-4,few,TRBV27,.,CASSTPHRAEGNEKLFF,TGTGCCAGCAGTACACCCCACAGGGCAGAGGGGAATGAAAAACTGTTTTTT
TRBJ1-1,medium-sized,TRBV2,TRBD1,CASDRGVTEAFF,TGTGCCAGCGACAGGGGGGTTACTGAAGCTTTCTTT
TRBJ2-3,.,TRBV25-1,TRBD2,CASNKGLASDTQYF,TGTGCCAGCAATAAGGGACTAGCGTCAGATACGCAGTATTTT
TRBJ2-7,medium-sized,TRBV19,.,CASALLYGSEQYF,TGTGCCAGTGCCCTCCTTTACGGGAGCGAGCAGTACTTC
TRBJ2-1,.,TRBV11-3,TRBD2,CASSEGLADNEQFF,TGTGCCAGCAGCGAGGGACTAGCAGACAATGAGCAGTTCTTC
TRBJ2-7,.,TRBV11-2,TRBD2,CASTKSGVLGEQYF,TGTGCCAGCACCAAAAGCGGGGTACTCGGCGAGCAGTACTTC
TRBJ1-2,few,TRBV6-1,TRBD1,CASSRDREGGYTF,TGTGCCAGCAGTAGGGACAGGGAAGGCGGCTACACCTTC
TRBJ1-2,.,TRBV7-2,.,CASSLTVDYGYTF,TGTGCCAGCAGCTTAACAGTGGACTATGGCTACACCTTC
TRBJ2-5,.,TRBV5-1,TRBD2,CASSLKSGRDFATQYF,TGCGCCAGCAGCTTAAAAAGCGGGAGGGACTTTGCGACCCAGTACTTC
TRBJ2-7,few,TRBV6-1,.,CASGLSLGYEQYF,TGTGCCAGCGGTTTGAGCCTCGGTTACGAGCAGTACTTC
TRBJ1-2,few,TRBV20-1,TRBD1,CSATGTGDGYGYTF,TGCAGTGCTACGGGGACAGGGGACGGCTATGGCTACACCTTC
TRBJ2-1,once,TRBV28,TRBD2,CASSLRQGATTSGAYNEQFF,TGTGCCAGCAGTTTAAGGCAAGGTGCAACGACTAGCGGAGCCTACAATGAGCAGTTCTTC
TRBJ1-2,.,TRBV27,.,CASSQGFTYGYTF,TGTGCCAGCAGCCAGGGGTTTACCTATGGCTACACCTTC
TRBJ2-2,.,TRBV24-1,.,CATSEPGVTNTGELFF,TGTGCCACCAGTGAACCCGGGGTAACGAACACCGGGGAGCTGTTTTTT
TRBJ2-3,.,TRBV2,.,CASIPGMDTQYF,TGTGCCAGCATCCCCGGTATGGATACGCAGTATTTT
TRBJ2-7,.,TRBV20-1,TRBD2,CSALSELAGETYEQYF,TGCAGTGCCTTAAGTGAGCTAGCGGGAGAGACCTACGAGCAGTACTTC
TRBJ2-7,few,TRBV30,TRBD2,CAWSPVAGGRYEQYF,TGTGCCTGGAGTCCGGTAGCGGGAGGAAGGTACGAGCAGTACTTC
TRBJ1-4,many,TRBV12-3/TRBV12-4,.,CASSLGGGNEKLFF,TGTGCCAGCAGTTTAGGGGGGGGTAATGAAAAACTGTTTTTT
TRBJ2-1,.,TRBV18,.,CASSVREDREQFF,TGTGCCAGCTCAGTGAGGGAGGATCGAGAGCAGTTCTTC
TRBJ2-1,.,TRBV20-1,TRBD2,CSASPGGADEQFF,TGCAGTGCTAGTCCGGGAGGGGCGGATGAGCAGTTCTTC
TRBJ2-5,.,TRBV5-4,TRBD2,CASSPSGDGQETQYF,TGTGCCAGCAGCCCGAGCGGGGACGGCCAAGAGACCCAGTACTTC
TRBJ2-1,.,TRBV27,TRBD1,CASSVLQGANEQFF,TGTGCCAGCTCCGTTTTACAGGGGGCCAATGAGCAGTTCTTC